The 15 T cell receptor beta chains below all came from one sample that was sequenced in a study of T cells after yellow fever vaccination. Each CDR3 protein is one row after TCRdb ran MiXCR on the 5' RACE reads. The sample lists about 50,000 distinct CDR3 sequences, approximately 7% seen once, with approximately 28% in the top ten. The sample consisted of CD8+ T cells sorted from PBMCs, taken more than 14 days after the first yellow fever vaccination. The receptors were gathered from a young man who received the YFV17D yellow fever vaccine.

Ten or more counts support this clonotype. The rearrangement uses TRBV12-3 or TRBV12-4 and TRBJ2-1; maybe TRBD2 (5 bases). The V gene lost 7 bases and the J gene lost 8 bases, with 15 bases spanning the gap. This CDR3 is built from 13 residues. CDR3 residues: CASTPRPGDEQFF. As DNA, the CDR3 is TGTGCCAGCACCCCCCGGCCCGGGGATGAGCAGTTCTTC.

This clonotype has at least ten counts. V usage is TRBV6-1 and J usage is TRBJ2-4; D might be TRBD1 (5 bases). Germline-derived CDR1 and CDR2 are MNHNS and SASEGT. This CDR3 is 15 amino acids long. Trimming removed 1 base at V and 2 bases at J, with 9 bases between. Here the CDR3 DNA reads TGTGCCAGCAGTGAAGAGGGGCGATCCAAAAACATTCAGTACTTC. Its protein is CASSEEGRSKNIQYF.

This clonotype appeared many times. This rearrangement joins TRBV6-5 to TRBJ1-1; D is unclear. The V end lost 2 bases, the J end lost 1 base, and 8 bases lay between the germline ends. The CDR3 has 14 amino acids. From germline, CDR1 is MNHEY and CDR2 SVGAGI. The CDR3 bases are TGTGCCAGCAGTTACCGAGAGGGGAACACTGAAGCTTTCTTT. Its translation: CASSYREGNTEAFF.

The chain joins TRBV7-9 to TRBJ2-6, with 7 bases aligning to TRBD1. Germline trimming cut 6 bases from V and 0 bases from J; bases unmatched to any gene: 8. Germline-derived CDR1 and CDR2 are SEHNR and FQNEAQ (reference sequence). The CDR3 has 17 amino acids. DNA for the CDR3: TGTGCCAGCAGGCCTGGGACAGCAAGCTCTGGGGCCAACGTCCTGACTTTC. Translating it yields CASRPGTASSGANVLTF.

In this sample, this clonotype turned up many times. The V gene is TRBV6-2 or TRBV6-3, the J gene TRBJ2-1; D gene uncertain. The CDR3 spans 12 residues. Germline-derived CDR1 and CDR2 are MNHEY and SVGEGT. V was cut by 1 base and J by 6 bases, with 4 bases left in between. The CDR3 nucleotides are TGTGCCAGCAGTTACTTCACCAATGAGCAGTTCTTC. As protein: CASSYFTNEQFF.

This clonotype has at least ten counts. This sequence joins TRBV7-9 and TRBJ2-3, with a possible D match to TRBD2 (5 bases). CDR1 and CDR2 from the germline V gene are SEHNR and FQNEAQ (reference sequence). The germline V and J ends were trimmed by 1 base and 4 bases, with 15 bases remaining between them. This CDR3 is 16 amino acids long. CDR3 sequence (DNA): TGTGCCAGCAGCTTAGAGTCAACACTCGGGGCAGATACGCAGTATTTT. Translated, it gives CASSLESTLGADTQYF. The complete variable domain, with remaining parts taken from reference TRBV7-9 and TRBJ2-3, reads DTGVSQNPRHKITKRGQNVTFRCDPISEHNRLYWYRQTLGQGPEFLTYFQNEAQLEKSRLLSDRFSAERPKGSFSTLEIQRTEQGDSAMYLCASSLESTLGADTQYFGPGTRLTVL.

This clonotype showed up just a few times. The V gene is TRBV7-8, the J gene TRBJ1-2, with D possibly matching TRBD1 (6 bases). This CDR3 contains 15 residues. V lost 5 bases and J lost 2, with 15 bases in between. Germline CDR1 reads SGHVS; CDR2 reads FQNEAQ. DNA for the CDR3: TGTGCCAGCAGCCTACTAGCCGGACAGAACTATGGCTACACCTTC. It encodes CASSLLAGQNYGYTF.

The chain couples TRBV4-3 to TRBJ2-1; D may be TRBD2 (6 bases). The CDR3 is 20 residues long. The germline V gene encodes CDR1 LGHNA and CDR2 YSLEER. Trimming shortened V by 4 bases and J by 3 bases, and 28 bases separated the two germline ends. CDR3 sequence (DNA): TGCGCCAGCAGCCCCCATGAGCCGGGGTTTAGCGCGGGGATCTACAATGAGCAGTTCTTC. This gives the protein CASSPHEPGFSAGIYNEQFF.

This clonotype was observed many times. The chain has TRBV12-3 or TRBV12-4 and TRBJ2-1; TRBD1 matches 10 bases. J lost 0 bases, V lost 8 bases, and 7 bases had no gene match. The CDR3 runs 16 residues. The CDR3 loop is CASRDRGLSSYNEQFF. CDR3 DNA sequence: TGTGCCAGCCGAGACAGGGGGCTAAGCTCCTACAATGAGCAGTTCTTC.

This clonotype was detected many times. This chain links TRBV4-2 with TRBJ2-7; 9 bases align to TRBD1. V was clipped by 3 bases and J by 2 bases; unmatched bases: 8. From germline, CDR1 is LGHNA and CDR2 YNFKEQ. The CDR3 spans 16 residues. CDR3 DNA: TGTGCCAGCAGCCAGGGGGGACAGGGAGGCCCCTACGAGCAGTACTTC. It translates to CASSQGGQGGPYEQYF.

This clonotype was found many times. V and J are TRBV5-6 and TRBJ2-3; tentative D call: TRBD1 (5 bases). The CDR3 is 14 amino acids. Trimming took 3 bases from V and 4 from J, leaving 12 bases between them. Germline CDR1 SGHDT, CDR2 YYEEEE. The CDR3 sequence: CASSYESRADTQYF. DNA of the CDR3: TGTGCCAGCAGCTATGAGAGCAGGGCAGATACGCAGTATTTT.

This clonotype was found many times. The genes are TRBV20-1 and TRBJ2-2, with D unclear. The CDR3 is made up of 14 amino acids. Trimming removed 6 bases from V and 2 bases from J, with 13 bases in between. Germline CDR1 reads DFQATT; CDR2 reads SNEGSKA (reference sequence). CDR3 sequence reads: CSAWKLVNTGELFF. The DNA of the CDR3 is TGCAGTGCCTGGAAGCTAGTCAACACCGGGGAGCTGTTTTTT.

There are many counts of this clonotype. The rearrangement joins TRBV11-2 to TRBJ2-2, with 8 bases aligning to TRBD1. The length of the CDR3 is 15 residues. Per the germline V gene, CDR1 is SGHAT and CDR2 is FQNNGV. V was pared by 5 bases and J by 4 bases, with 6 bases of the junction left unmatched. The CDR3: CASSIYRGTTGELFF. In nucleotides, the CDR3 is TGTGCCAGCAGCATCTACAGGGGGACCACCGGGGAGCTGTTTTTT.

In this sample, this clonotype turned up many times. The chain uses TRBV11-2 and TRBJ1-6; tentatively, D is TRBD1 (5 bases). The CDR3 consists of 16 residues. Trimming removed 4 bases at V and 3 bases at J, with 13 bases between. CDR1 is SGHAT and CDR2 is FQNNGV in the germline V gene. The CDR3 spells CASSWQGEIYNSPLHF. CDR3 bases: TGTGCCAGCAGCTGGCAGGGAGAAATCTATAATTCACCCCTCCACTTT. Drawing the rest from reference TRBV11-2 and TRBJ1-6, the complete variable domain is EAGVAQSPRYKIIEKRQSVAFWCNPISGHATLYWYQQILGQGPKLLIQFQNNGVVDDSQLPKDRFSAERLKGVDSTLKIQPAKLEDSAVYLCASSWQGEIYNSPLHFGNGTRLTVT.

This clonotype showed up just a few times. V is TRBV4-1 and J is TRBJ2-2; D may be TRBD1 (6 bases). This CDR3 comprises 16 residues. Trimming cost V 1 base and J 5 bases, with 14 bases left between them. The V gene's germline CDR1 is MGHRA and CDR2 YSYEKL. This chain's CDR3 is CASSQADSPLTGELFF. DNA of the CDR3: TGCGCCAGCAGCCAAGCGGACAGTCCCCTAACCGGGGAGCTGTTTTTT.